This T cell receptor beta chain was profiled in a study of shared clonotypes between healthy human individuals. This CDR3 has 13 amino acids. Germline V lookup: CDR1 SNHLY, CDR2 FYNNEI. V lost 6 bases to trimming and J lost 0 bases, with 6 bases between them. A word on this clone: A far larger clone differs by one base, so this is likely a read error. Other DNA sequences from this sample encode an identical CDR3 as well.

The protocol was immunoSEQ multiplex PCR, while the TCRdb copy is restricted to in-frame clones and leaves out a portion. The repertoire holds a few hundred thousand clones, about 80% seen once, with around 12% in the top ten. Sequenced: PBMCs. This sequence joins TRBV2 and TRBJ1-5, with D uncertain. The TCR originated in a woman aged 40 to 49 in good health. Some clones in this sample may be carry-over from other donors' samples. In DNA, the CDR3 is TGTGCCAGCAGAAGGGATAGCAATCAGCCCCAGCATTTT. Encoded protein: CASRRDSNQPQHF.